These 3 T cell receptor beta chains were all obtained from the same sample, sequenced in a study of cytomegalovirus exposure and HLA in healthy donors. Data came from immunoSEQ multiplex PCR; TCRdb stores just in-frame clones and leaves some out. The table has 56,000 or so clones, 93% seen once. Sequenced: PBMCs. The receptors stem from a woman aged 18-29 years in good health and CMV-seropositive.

The CDR3: CASSLGWGVFADTQYF. The CDR3 DNA reads as TGTGCCAGCAGCCTCGGCTGGGGCGTTTTCGCAGATACGCAGTATTTT. The J gene is TRBJ2-3, the V gene TRBV7-2, with D possibly matching TRBD1 (5 bases). Germline V gene data show CDR1 as SGHTA and CDR2 as FQGNSA. Trimming left V 5 bases short and J 4 bases short, with 19 bases between. This CDR3 region has 16 residues. Using reference TRBV7-2 and TRBJ2-3 for the parts outside the CDR3, the full variable domain is GAGVSQSPSNKVTEKGKDVELRCDPISGHTALYWYRQSLGQGLEFLIYFQGNSAPDKSGLPSDRFSAERTGGSVSTLTIQRTQQEDSAVYLCASSLGWGVFADTQYFGPGTRLTVL.

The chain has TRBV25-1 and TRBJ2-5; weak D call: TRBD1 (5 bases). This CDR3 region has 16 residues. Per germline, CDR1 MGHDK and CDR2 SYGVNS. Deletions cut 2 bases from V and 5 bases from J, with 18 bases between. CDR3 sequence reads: CASSEPRGSRQETQYF. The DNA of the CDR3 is TGTGCCAGCAGTGAACCAAGGGGCTCCCGGCAGGAGACCCAGTACTTC. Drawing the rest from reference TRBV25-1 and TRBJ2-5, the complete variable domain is EADIYQTPRYLVIGTGKKITLECSQTMGHDKMYWYQQDPGMELHLIHYSYGVNSTEKGDLSSESTVSRIRTEHFPLTLESARPSHTSQYLCASSEPRGSRQETQYFGPGTRLLVL.

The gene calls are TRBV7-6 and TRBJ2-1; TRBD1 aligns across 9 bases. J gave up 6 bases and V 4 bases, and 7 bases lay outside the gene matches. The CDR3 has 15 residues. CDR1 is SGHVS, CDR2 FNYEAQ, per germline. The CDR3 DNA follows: TGTGCCAGCAGCTCCACAGGGGGCATGGGCAATGAGCAGTTCTTC. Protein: CASSSTGGMGNEQFF.